Listed below are T cell receptor beta chains from one sample, sequenced in a study of cytomegalovirus exposure and HLA in healthy donors. TCRdb keeps only in-frame clones here, not all; method: immunoSEQ multiplex PCR. The sample includes tens of thousands of clones. The sample consisted of PBMCs. The receptors were gathered from a male donor in good health and CMV-seropositive. The CDR3 runs from the conserved cysteine through the conserved F or W. D genes are given only for firm matches.

V: TRBV5-1; D: TRBD1; CDR3: CASSLAAGGAGEKLFF
V: TRBV9; D: -; CDR3: CASSVDTGWVYEQFF
V: TRBV7-9; D: -; CDR3: CASSLLSGSAYEQYF
V: TRBV2; D: -; CDR3: CASSAQGYEQFF
V: TRBV27; D: -; CDR3: CASSLYAGARLGTEAFF
V: TRBV19; D: TRBD1; CDR3: CASTNHRTGANEKLFF
V: TRBV14; D: TRBD2; CDR3: CASSHLAGGPNEQFF
V: TRBV7-2; D: TRBD1; CDR3: CASSSRDRAYEQYF
V: TRBV5-4; D: TRBD1; CDR3: CASSRQGGTEAFF
V: TRBV15; D: -; CDR3: CATSREVGEIQPQHF
V: TRBV10-1; D: -; CDR3: CASSLDRNTEAFF
V: TRBV7-8; D: -; CDR3: CASSLGGIYGNQPQHF
V: TRBV7-3; D: -; CDR3: CASSLTQVTRGTEAFF
V: TRBV6-5; D: -; CDR3: CASSYDSQLYNEQFF
V: TRBV4-2; D: TRBD2; CDR3: CASSQAVGLAGASYEQYF
V: TRBV7-8; D: TRBD1; CDR3: CASRGGGGGNNQPQHF
V: TRBV15; D: -; CDR3: CATSRDQQGDGYTF
V: TRBV6-6; D: TRBD1; CDR3: CASGFLGTGDYEQYF
V: TRBV25-1; D: TRBD1; CDR3: CASSGQGSSGNTIYF
V: TRBV5-1; D: TRBD2; CDR3: CASRSGRVGETQYF
V: TRBV28; D: TRBD2; CDR3: CASSSLAGGGYEQYF
V: TRBV5-1; D: -; CDR3: CASSVDYSNEKLFF
V: TRBV5-1; D: -; CDR3: CASSPGDSSYEQYF
V: TRBV28; D: -; CDR3: CASSLRNTEAFF
V: TRBV5-1; D: -; CDR3: CASNQNPGASDNEQFF
V: TRBV7-6; D: TRBD1; CDR3: CASSLDRDTEAFF
V: TRBV18; D: TRBD1; CDR3: CASSSRQGRSDTEAFF
V: TRBV4-1; D: TRBD2; CDR3: CASSRGLAGSGAAGELFF
V: TRBV11-2; D: TRBD1; CDR3: CASSQDRALNSPLHF
V: TRBV18; D: -; CDR3: CASSLSSSYEQYF
V: TRBV7-2; D: TRBD2; CDR3: CASSSGLAGGADRETQYF
V: TRBV4-1; D: TRBD2; CDR3: CASSQRGGDEQFF
V: TRBV6-1; D: -; CDR3: CASSDGPAGIQYF
V: TRBV19; D: TRBD1; CDR3: CASSITGGKPQHF
V: TRBV5-1; D: -; CDR3: CASSLNTGDLSGYTF
V: TRBV5-4; D: -; CDR3: CASSLGGRRATEAFF
V: TRBV5-1; D: TRBD1; CDR3: CASSLETGAGETQYF
V: TRBV6-5; D: -; CDR3: CASTRPGVEQYF
V: TRBV29-1; D: -; CDR3: CSVWEGSSYEQYF
V: TRBV11-2; D: -; CDR3: CASSLGGGPMNTEAFF
V: TRBV7-6; D: -; CDR3: CASSSVLSAYEQYF